This TCR beta chain is drawn from a study of response to subunit inactivated influenza vaccine. Germline CDR1 and CDR2: SGHRS and YFSETQ. The CDR3 sequence is 13 residues long. The V end was cut by 3 bases, the J end by 12 bases, with 19 bases between. TCRdb recomputed calls from the RT-PCR reads with MiXCR, one row per CDR3 protein. Among just under 550,000 distinct CDR3 sequences listed, less than 25% were seen once. These data were also filed under a second study, of T cells expressing NK-cell markers. That publication notes: Researchers built TCR beta cDNA using 5'RACE template switching with UMIs. In sorted CD3+CD56+NKG2C+, CD3+CD56+NKG2C- and CD3+CD56-NKG2C+ T cells, TCR beta repertoires were obtained. HCMV seropositivity characterized seven of the eight sequenced donors, and seronegativity one. Sorting was limited to alpha-beta TCR-expressing T cells with an anti-gamma-delta TCR antibody in several experiments.

The source was CD4+ T cells sorted from PBMCs, collected 12 days after vaccination. The chain combines TRBV5-1 with TRBJ2-7; D uncertain. This clonotype was obtained from a middle-aged man who received an inactivated influenza vaccine. The CDR3 protein is CASSSRPSDVWYF. In DNA form, the CDR3 reads TGCGCCAGCAGCTCCCGACCCTCAGACGTGTGGTACTTC.